The rows below give T cell receptor beta chains drawn from one sample of a study of CD8+ T cells in alopecia areata. Libraries were prepared by immunoSEQ multiplex PCR; TCRdb keeps only in-frame clonotypes and omits some of them. The sample gives more than 200,000 clones, 67% of which show up once; approximately 1.2% is in the top ten. The sequenced sample was CD4+ T cells sorted from blood, obtained at week 0. These receptors originate from a human donor with alopecia areata. Both conserved end residues are part of each CDR3. Fields, in order: J gene, clone size, D gene, V gene, CDR3 protein, CDR3 DNA. The D gene is left open where the match is weak. Not all rows give a size; the values are once, few, many and, for expanded clones, a class.

TRBJ1-4 . . TRBV18 CASSPTDEKLFF TGTGCCAGCTCCCCTACTGATGAAAAACTGTTTTTT
TRBJ2-7 . TRBD2 TRBV13 CASSLRTSLSEQYF TGTGCCAGCAGCTTAAGGACTAGCCTATCCGAGCAGTACTTC
TRBJ2-5 . TRBD2 TRBV29-1 CSVESSGVETQYF TGCAGCGTGGAGTCAAGCGGGGTTGAGACCCAGTACTTC
TRBJ1-2 . . TRBV7-9 CASSVTGFWGYTF TGTGCCAGCAGCGTCACAGGGTTCTGGGGCTACACCTTC
TRBJ2-3 . . TRBV30 CAQPRDTTDTQYF TGTGCCCAACCTCGGGACACCACAGATACGCAGTATTTT
TRBJ2-1 . . TRBV30 CAWSALVYNEQFF TGTGCCTGGAGTGCTTTGGTTTACAATGAGCAGTTCTTC
TRBJ1-4 few . TRBV5-6 CASSSIQQPNEKLFF TGTGCCAGCAGTTCGATCCAGCAGCCGAATGAAAAACTGTTTTTT
TRBJ1-2 . . TRBV7-2 CASTLSGGANYGYTF TGTGCCAGCACCCTATCGGGCGGAGCTAACTATGGCTACACCTTC
TRBJ2-5 few TRBD2 TRBV29-1 CSASGGSHPETQYF TGCAGCGCAAGCGGGGGGTCACACCCCGAGACCCAGTACTTC
TRBJ2-2 . . TRBV10-3 CASRPSIDTGELFF TGTGCCAGCAGACCTTCGATCGACACCGGGGAGCTGTTTTTT
TRBJ2-7 . . TRBV6-6 CASSPDVEQYF TGTGCCAGCAGTCCCGACGTAGAGCAGTACTTC
TRBJ2-5 few . TRBV7-2 CASSRQVQETQYF TGTGCCAGCAGCCGACAGGTACAAGAGACCCAGTACTTC
TRBJ2-3 . TRBD2 TRBV30 CAASGAATDTQYF TGTGCAGCTAGCGGGGCCGCCACAGATACGCAGTATTTT
TRBJ1-4 . TRBD1 TRBV7-9 CASSSRDSHNEKLFF TGTGCCAGCAGCAGTCGGGACAGCCATAATGAAAAACTGTTTTTT
TRBJ1-2 . . TRBV7-9 CATGENYGYTF TGTGCCACCGGGGAGAACTATGGCTACACCTTC
TRBJ1-1 . . TRBV11-2 CASSKIAGLSEAFF TGTGCCAGTTCCAAGATAGCGGGGTTGAGTGAAGCTTTCTTT
TRBJ1-6 few TRBD1 TRBV11-1 CASSLGGQHSPLHF TGTGCCAGCAGCTTAGGGGGACAGCACTCACCCCTCCACTTT
TRBJ2-5 . . TRBV5-1 CASSFQGFGETQYF TGCGCCAGCAGCTTCCAGGGTTTCGGGGAGACCCAGTACTTC
TRBJ2-1 . . TRBV29-1 CSVGVVGRSYNEQFF TGCAGCGTTGGGGTAGTCGGCAGATCCTACAATGAGCAGTTCTTC
TRBJ1-5 . TRBD1 TRBV29-1 CSVGQGSNQPQHF TGCAGCGTTGGACAGGGGAGCAATCAGCCCCAGCATTTT
TRBJ1-5 . . TRBV27 CASSFLGNQPQHF TGTGCCAGCAGTTTTTTGGGCAATCAGCCCCAGCATTTT
TRBJ1-4 . . TRBV15 CATSRVNEKLFF TGTGCCACCAGCAGGGTTAATGAAAAACTGTTTTTT
TRBJ2-3 . . TRBV29-1 CSGDLSTDTQYF TGCAGCGGGGACTTAAGCACAGATACGCAGTATTTT
TRBJ1-6 . . TRBV27 CASSQRGLGNSPLHF TGTGCCAGCAGTCAGAGGGGGTTGGGGAATTCACCCCTCCACTTT
TRBJ2-7 . . TRBV15 CATSRGDGGGGYEQYF TGTGCCACCAGCAGAGGGGACGGTGGAGGGGGATACGAGCAGTACTTC
TRBJ1-1 . TRBD1 TRBV7-9 CASSLTRQGAVTEAFF TGTGCCAGCAGCTTAACCCGACAGGGGGCCGTCACTGAAGCTTTCTTT
TRBJ2-7 . . TRBV29-1 CSARDSMYEQYF TGCAGCGCCCGGGACTCCATGTACGAGCAGTACTTC
TRBJ1-1 . . TRBV29-1 CSVARGYEAFF TGCAGCGTTGCACGAGGTTACGAAGCTTTCTTT
TRBJ2-5 . . TRBV5-1 CASSFGSGETQYF TGCGCCAGCAGCTTCGGATCAGGGGAGACCCAGTACTTC
TRBJ1-5 . . TRBV29-1 CSALEGRSQPQHF TGCAGCGCCCTCGAGGGTCGCAGTCAGCCCCAGCATTTT
TRBJ1-2 . . TRBV29-1 CSVGHSTDFYGYTF TGCAGCGTTGGCCACTCGACGGATTTCTATGGCTACACCTTC
TRBJ1-4 . . TRBV30 CAWSSTDRLGEKLFF TGTGCCTGGAGTTCGACTGACAGGTTGGGCGAAAAACTGTTTTTT
TRBJ1-6 few . TRBV4-2 CASSGGGPNSPLHF TGTGCCAGCAGTGGGGGAGGACCAAATTCACCCCTCCACTTT
TRBJ1-3 . . TRBV30 CAWTGNRGNTIYF TGTGCCTGGACTGGCAACAGAGGAAACACCATATATTTT